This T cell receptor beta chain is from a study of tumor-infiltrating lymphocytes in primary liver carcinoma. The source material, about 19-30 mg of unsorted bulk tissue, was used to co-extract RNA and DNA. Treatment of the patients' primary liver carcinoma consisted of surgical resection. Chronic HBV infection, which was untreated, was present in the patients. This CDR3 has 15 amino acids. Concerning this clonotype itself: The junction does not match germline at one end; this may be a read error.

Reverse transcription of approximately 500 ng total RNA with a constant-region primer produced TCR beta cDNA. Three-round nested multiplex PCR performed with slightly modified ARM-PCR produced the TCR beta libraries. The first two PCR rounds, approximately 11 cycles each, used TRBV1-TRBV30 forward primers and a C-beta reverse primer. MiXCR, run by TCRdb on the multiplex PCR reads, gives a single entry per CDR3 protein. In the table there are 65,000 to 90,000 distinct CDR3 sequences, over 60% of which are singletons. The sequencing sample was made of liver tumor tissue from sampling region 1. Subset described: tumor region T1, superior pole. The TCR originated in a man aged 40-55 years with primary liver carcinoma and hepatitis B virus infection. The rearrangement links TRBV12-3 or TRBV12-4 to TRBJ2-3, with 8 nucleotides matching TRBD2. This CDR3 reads CASSLLGLVTETQYF. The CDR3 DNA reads TGTGCCAGCAGTCTACTGGGACTAGTAACAGAAACGCAGTATTTT.